The clone carrying this T cell receptor beta chain was detected only a few times. Libraries were prepared by immunoSEQ multiplex PCR; TCRdb keeps only in-frame clonotypes and omits some of them. The sample shows about 5,400 clones, around 10% of them seen only once. This record comes from a study of tumour-infiltrating T cells in Burkitt lymphoma. Background on the study: Productive clonality predicted overall and progression-free survival.

Material: tumor tissue. This sequence was found in a human donor with diffuse large B-cell lymphoma.

The CDR3 bases are TGTGCCAGCAGAGTACAGGGAGGGATGAACACTGAAGCTTTCTTT. This gives the protein CASRVQGGMNTEAFF. The chain couples TRBV7-9 to TRBJ1-1, with D tentatively TRBD1 (6 bases). There are 15 residues in the CDR3. Between the trimmed V and J ends, which lost 6 bases and 0 bases, there was a span of 14 bases. Germline lookup yields CDR1 SEHNR and CDR2 FQNEAQ (reference sequence).